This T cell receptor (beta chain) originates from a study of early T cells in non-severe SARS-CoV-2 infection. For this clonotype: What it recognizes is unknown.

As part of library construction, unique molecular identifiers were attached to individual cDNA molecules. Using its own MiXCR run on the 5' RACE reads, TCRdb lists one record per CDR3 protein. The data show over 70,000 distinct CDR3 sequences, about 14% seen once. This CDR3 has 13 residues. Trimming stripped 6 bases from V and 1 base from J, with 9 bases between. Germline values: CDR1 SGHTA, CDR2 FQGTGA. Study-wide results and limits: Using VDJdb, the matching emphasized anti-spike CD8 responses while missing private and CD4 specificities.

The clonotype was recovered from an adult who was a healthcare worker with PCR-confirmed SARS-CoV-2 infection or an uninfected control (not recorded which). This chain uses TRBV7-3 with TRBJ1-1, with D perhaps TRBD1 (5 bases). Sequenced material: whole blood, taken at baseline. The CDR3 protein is CASRVQENTEAFF. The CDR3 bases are TGTGCCAGCAGAGTACAGGAGAACACTGAAGCTTTCTTT.